This entry lists 14 T cell receptor beta chains sequenced from one sample in a study of Graves' ophthalmopathy and Graves' hyperthyroidism. Amplification targeted the TCR beta CDR3 regions, with RNA transcripts as the source material. The first-round RT-PCR employed HTBI primers together with the Qiagen OneStep RT-PCR kit. A multiplex PCR was then performed as the second round. TCRdb redid the calling of the multiplex PCR reads with MiXCR, one entry per CDR3 protein. This sample has around 520,000 distinct CDR3 sequences, with roughly 39% found just once. Sequencing was done on a sample of peripheral blood or thyroid tissue (not recorded which). The receptor set was obtained from an adult man with Graves' hyperthyroidism.

The chain carries TRBV2 and TRBJ2-2, with 7 bases aligning to TRBD1. After removal of 5 bases from V and 5 bases from J, the junction contained 11 bases not matched to a gene. Per germline, CDR1 SNHLY and CDR2 FYNNEI. The CDR3 covers 16 residues. The CDR3 DNA follows: TGTGCCAGCAGTTTCACCGGGACAGTAATAACCGGGGAGCTGTTTTTT. Protein sequence: CASSFTGTVITGELFF.

About this clonotype: Its ends do not fully match the called genes, so a read error is possible. The V gene is TRBV10-2, the J gene TRBJ1-1; D not resolved. In germline, CDR1 is WSHSY, CDR2 SAAADI. The CDR3 extends over 13 amino acids. The CDR3 here is CASSFGFPTEAFF. The CDR3 bases are TGTGCCAGCAGTTTCGGATTCCCCACTGAAGCTTTCTTT.

As concerns this clonotype: Lacking the conserved final phenylalanine or tryptophan, this CDR3 likely reflects a read error. The DNA is left out, because the CDR3 cannot be placed on it with certainty; the CDR3 is given as TCRdb lists it. This sequence joins TRBV7-4 and TRBJ2-5; the table's TRBD2 call for D was not verified on the DNA. In germline, CDR1 is SGHVT, CDR2 SQSDAQ. Ends included, the CDR3 has 10 residues. This CDR3 is CASSTGVLAG.

On this clonotype itself: A much larger clone sits a single nucleotide away, making a read error possible. V usage is TRBV10-3 and J usage is TRBJ2-2, with 9 bases fitting TRBD1. The CDR3 is 17 amino acids. From germline, CDR1 is ENHRY and CDR2 SYGVKD. V was pared by 6 bases and J by 6 bases, with 14 bases of the junction left unmatched. The CDR3: CAIRQLWTGVIAGELFF. In DNA, the CDR3 is TGTGCCATCAGGCAGCTCTGGACAGGGGTGATTGCCGGGGAGCTGTTTTTT.

Note on this clonotype: One junction end disagrees with the germline gene, perhaps due to a read error. This chain links TRBV9 with TRBJ1-4; unclear D gene. Germline V lookup: CDR1 SGDLS, CDR2 YYNGEE. The CDR3 contains 15 residues. In DNA, the CDR3 is TGTGCCAGCAGCCAATGGCGGCAAGAGAATGGAAAACTGTTTTTT. Its protein is CASSQWRQENGKLFF. Looking up the rest from reference TRBV9 and TRBJ1-4 gives the full variable domain: DSGVTQTPKHLITATGQRVTLRCSPRSGDLSVYWYQQSLDQGLQFLIQYYNGEERAKGNILERFSAQQFPDLHSELNLSSLELGDSALYFCASSQWRQENGKLFFGSGTQLSVL.

This sequence joins TRBV29-1 and TRBJ1-5; D uncertain. The V gene's germline CDR1 is SQVTM and CDR2 ANQGSEA. The length of the CDR3 is 17 residues. As DNA, the CDR3 is TGCAGTGCTAGAGATTATACGGGTTTCCAGGACAATCAGCCCCAGCATTTT. It yields the protein CSARDYTGFQDNQPQHF.

The table lists this clonotype with a few counts. This chain connects TRBV18 to TRBJ1-2; unclear D gene. CDR1 and CDR2 from the germline V gene are KGHSH and LQKENI. This CDR3 is 15 amino acids long. The V end lost 0 bases, the J end lost 1 base, and 9 bases lay between the germline ends. CDR3 nucleotide sequence: TGTGCCAGCTCACCACCCCAGACGATTAACTATGGCTACACCTTC. Its protein product is CASSPPQTINYGYTF.

On this clonotype itself: Its ends do not fully match the called genes, so a read error is possible. The chain is built from TRBV5-1 and TRBJ1-1; 9 bases map to TRBD1. Germline assignment: CDR1 SGHRS and CDR2 YFSETQ. The length of the CDR3 is 13 residues. CDR3 coding DNA: TGTGCCAGCAGCTTGGGACAGGGCACTGGAGCTTTCTTT. This gives the protein CASSLGQGTGAFF.

The V call is TRBV14, the J call TRBJ1-4; D remains unclear. Trimming took 0 bases from V and 6 from J, leaving 17 bases between them. CDR3 length: 17 amino acids. Germline V CDR1 and CDR2: SGHDN, FVKESK. Here the CDR3 reads CASSQEPHRAWDEKLFF. Here the CDR3 DNA reads TGTGCCAGCAGCCAAGAACCACATCGCGCCTGGGATGAAAAACTGTTTTTT.

At least ten counts were recorded for this clonotype. This chain connects TRBV20-1 to TRBJ2-2; D gene uncertain. This CDR3 region has 11 residues. Trimming removed 2 bases from V and 4 bases from J, with 2 bases in between. Germline CDR1 DFQATT, CDR2 SNEGSKA (reference sequence). As DNA, the CDR3 is TGCAGTGCTAGACTCACCGGGGAGCTGTTTTTT. Translated, it gives CSARLTGELFF.

This clonotype has ten or more counts. This sequence joins TRBV6-1 and TRBJ2-7; D is unclear. Looked up from germline, CDR1 is MNHNS and CDR2 is SASEGT. V was trimmed by 6 bases and J by 0 bases, leaving 6 bases between them. The CDR3 totals 12 residues. CDR3 region: CASRAPSYEQYF. The CDR3 coding sequence is TGTGCCAGCAGGGCGCCCTCCTACGAGCAGTACTTC.

As regards this clonotype: One base away lies a much larger clone, so this may be a sequencing read error. The V and J genes are TRBV6-6 and TRBJ2-7, with 8 bases identical to TRBD1. Germline CDR1 reads MNHNY; CDR2 reads SVGAGI (reference sequence). The CDR3 extends over 13 amino acids. The CDR3 protein is CASTLGQGVEQHF. The CDR3 DNA reads TGTGCCAGCACTCTTGGACAGGGTGTCGAGCAGCACTTC.

There are a few counts of this clonotype. The CDR3 DNA reads as TGCAGCGTTGAGAAGCGGGGGGGTTCAACGGATGAGCAGTTCTTC. Amino acids: CSVEKRGGSTDEQFF. The chain employs TRBV29-1 and TRBJ2-1, with 10 bases aligning to TRBD2. The length of the CDR3 is 15 residues. The V and J ends lost 3 bases and 8 bases, in that order; junction bases with no gene match: 10. In germline, CDR1 is SQVTM, CDR2 ANQGSEA.

Of note for this clonotype: A much larger clone differs from this one at a single base, so this may be a read error. The V and J genes are TRBV7-9 and TRBJ1-1; D perhaps matches TRBD1 (6 bases). Germline loops: CDR1 SEHNR, CDR2 FQNEAQ (reference sequence). This CDR3 spans 13 amino acids. CDR3 sequence (DNA): TGTGCCAGCAGCGCCGGACAGAGCACTGAAGCTCTCTTT. This gives the protein CASSAGQSTEALF.